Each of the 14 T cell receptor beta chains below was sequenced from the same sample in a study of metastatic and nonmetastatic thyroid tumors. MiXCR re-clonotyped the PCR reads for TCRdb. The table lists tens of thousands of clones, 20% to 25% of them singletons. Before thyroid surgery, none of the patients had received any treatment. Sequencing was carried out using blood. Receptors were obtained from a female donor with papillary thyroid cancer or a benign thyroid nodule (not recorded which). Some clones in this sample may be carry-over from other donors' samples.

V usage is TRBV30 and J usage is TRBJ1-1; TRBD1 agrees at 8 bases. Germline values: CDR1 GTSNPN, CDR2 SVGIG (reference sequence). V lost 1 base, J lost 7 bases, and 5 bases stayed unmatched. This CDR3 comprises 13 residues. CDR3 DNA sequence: TGTGCCTGGAGTGCAGGGGGCGCAGGTGAAGCTTTCTTT. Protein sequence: CAWSAGGAGEAFF.

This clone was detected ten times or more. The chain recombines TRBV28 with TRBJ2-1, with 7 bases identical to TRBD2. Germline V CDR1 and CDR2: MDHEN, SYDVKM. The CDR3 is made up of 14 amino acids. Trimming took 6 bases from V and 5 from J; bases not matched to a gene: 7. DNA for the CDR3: TGTGCCAGCAGCCGGACTAGTTCTAACAATGAGCAGTTCTTC. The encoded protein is CASSRTSSNNEQFF.

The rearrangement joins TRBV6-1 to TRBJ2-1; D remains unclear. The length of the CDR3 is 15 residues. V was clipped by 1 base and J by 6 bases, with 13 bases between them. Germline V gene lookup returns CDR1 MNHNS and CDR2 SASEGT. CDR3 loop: CASSEVGGSTNEQFF. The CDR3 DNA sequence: TGTGCCAGCAGTGAAGTAGGTGGATCTACCAATGAGCAGTTCTTC.

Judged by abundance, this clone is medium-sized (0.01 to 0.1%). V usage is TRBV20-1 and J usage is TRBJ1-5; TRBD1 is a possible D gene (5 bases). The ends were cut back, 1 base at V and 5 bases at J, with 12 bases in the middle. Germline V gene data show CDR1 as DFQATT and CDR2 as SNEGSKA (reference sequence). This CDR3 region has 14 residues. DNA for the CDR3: TGCAGTGCTAGAGCGGAACAGGAGTATCAGCCCCAGCATTTT. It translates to CSARAEQEYQPQHF.

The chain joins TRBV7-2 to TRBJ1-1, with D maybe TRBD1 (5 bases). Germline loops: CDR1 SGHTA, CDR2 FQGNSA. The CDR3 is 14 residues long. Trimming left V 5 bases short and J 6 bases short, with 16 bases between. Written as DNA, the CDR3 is TGTGCCAGCAGCCTGGACATTCGGACGTCTGAAGCTTTCTTT. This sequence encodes CASSLDIRTSEAFF.

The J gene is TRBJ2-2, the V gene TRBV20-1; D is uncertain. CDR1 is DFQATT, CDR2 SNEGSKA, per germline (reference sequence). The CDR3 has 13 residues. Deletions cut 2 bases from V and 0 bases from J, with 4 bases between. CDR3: CSARNPNTGELFF. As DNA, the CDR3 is TGCAGTGCTAGAAACCCGAACACCGGGGAGCTGTTTTTT.

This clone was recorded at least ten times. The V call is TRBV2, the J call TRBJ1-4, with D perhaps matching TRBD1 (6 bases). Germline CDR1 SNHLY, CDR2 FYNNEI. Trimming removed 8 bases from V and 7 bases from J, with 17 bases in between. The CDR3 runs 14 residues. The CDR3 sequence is CASEGGEGREKLFF. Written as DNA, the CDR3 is TGTGCCAGCGAGGGGGGTGAAGGTCGTGAAAAACTGTTTTTT.

In nucleotides, the CDR3 is TGCAGTGCCCCGGACAGGGGTACCGAAGCTTTCTTT. This sequence encodes CSAPDRGTEAFF. The gene calls are TRBV20-1 and TRBJ1-1; 9 bases match TRBD1. The germline V gene has CDR1 DFQATT and CDR2 SNEGSKA (reference sequence). CDR3 length: 12 amino acids. Losses at the gene ends were 6 bases for V and 8 bases for J; bases not matched to a gene: 7.

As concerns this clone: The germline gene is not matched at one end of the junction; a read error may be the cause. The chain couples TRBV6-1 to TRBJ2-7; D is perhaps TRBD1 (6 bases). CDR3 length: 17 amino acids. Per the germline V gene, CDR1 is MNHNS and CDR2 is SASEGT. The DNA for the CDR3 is TGTGCCAGCACTGAAATCCCCCGACAGGACGGACCCTACGTGCCGTACTTC. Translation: CASTEIPRQDGPYVPYF.

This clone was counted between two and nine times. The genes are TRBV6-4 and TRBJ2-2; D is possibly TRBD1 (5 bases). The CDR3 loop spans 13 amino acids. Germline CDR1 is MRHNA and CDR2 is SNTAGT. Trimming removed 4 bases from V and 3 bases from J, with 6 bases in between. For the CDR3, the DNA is TGTGCCAGCAGTGCACAGGACACCGGGGAGCTGTTTTTT. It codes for CASSAQDTGELFF.

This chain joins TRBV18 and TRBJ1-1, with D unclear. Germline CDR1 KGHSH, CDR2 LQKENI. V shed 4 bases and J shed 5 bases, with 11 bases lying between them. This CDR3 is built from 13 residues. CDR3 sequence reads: CASSLNWETEAFF. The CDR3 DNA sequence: TGTGCCAGCTCACTTAATTGGGAGACTGAAGCTTTCTTT.

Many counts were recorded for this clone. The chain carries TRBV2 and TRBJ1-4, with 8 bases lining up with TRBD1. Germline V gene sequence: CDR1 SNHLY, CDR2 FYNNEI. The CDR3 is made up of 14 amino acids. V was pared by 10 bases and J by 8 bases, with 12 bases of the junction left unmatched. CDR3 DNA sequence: TGTGCCATAATCGACAGGGGAGGGGAAGAAAAACTGTTTTTT. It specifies CAIIDRGGEEKLFF. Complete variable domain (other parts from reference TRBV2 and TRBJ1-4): EPEVTQTPSHQVTQMGQEVILRCVPISNHLYFYWYRQILGQKVEFLVSFYNNEISEKSEIFDDQFSVERPDGSNFTLKIRSTKLEDSAMYFCAIIDRGGEEKLFFGSGTQLSVL.

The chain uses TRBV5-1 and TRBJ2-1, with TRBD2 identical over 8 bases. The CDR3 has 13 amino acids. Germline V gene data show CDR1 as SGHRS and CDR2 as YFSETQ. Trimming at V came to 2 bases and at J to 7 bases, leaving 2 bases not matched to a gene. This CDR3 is CASSFGTRNEQFF. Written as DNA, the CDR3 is TGCGCCAGCAGCTTCGGGACTAGAAATGAGCAGTTCTTC.

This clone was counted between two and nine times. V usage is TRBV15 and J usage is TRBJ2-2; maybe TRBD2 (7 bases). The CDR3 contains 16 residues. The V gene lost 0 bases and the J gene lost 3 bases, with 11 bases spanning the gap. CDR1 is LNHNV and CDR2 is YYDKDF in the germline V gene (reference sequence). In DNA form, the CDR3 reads TGTGCCACCAGCAGAGAACGGGGGGCGTACACCGGGGAGCTGTTTTTT. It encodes CATSRERGAYTGELFF.